The 31 T cell receptor beta chains reported below all come from one sample, sequenced in a study of blood T cell repertoires in COVID-19 (dated by TCRdb to the early 2020s). To prepare the library, the immunoSEQ multiplex PCR assay was applied. The source is immuneACCESS, and TCRdb retained only in-frame sequences with V and J called. Part of the clones is not carried over; for the studies checked, unresolved V genes explain less than half of this, and the remainder is unexplained. The sample table holds a few hundred thousand clones, of which over 75% were seen once. Jointly, the top ten make up roughly 2% of the sample. Sequencing was carried out using PBMCs or T cells enriched from blood (not recorded which). These receptors all come from a man aged 40-55 years in a cohort exposed to, infected with or recovered from COVID-19 (not recorded which).

This chain connects TRBV11-2 to TRBJ2-7; 7 nucleotides line up with TRBD1. V lost 6 bases, J lost 1 base, and 9 bases stayed unmatched. The CDR3 loop spans 15 amino acids. The germline V gene has CDR1 SGHAT and CDR2 FQNNGV. In DNA form, the CDR3 reads TGTGCCAGCAGTTCTCGACAGGGATGGTCCTACGAGCAGTACTTC. As protein: CASSSRQGWSYEQYF.

J is TRBJ2-3 and V is TRBV9; D is ambiguous. This CDR3 is 12 amino acids long. V gave up 4 bases and J gave up 2 bases, with 5 bases separating them. Germline V lookup: CDR1 SGDLS, CDR2 YYNGEE. CDR3 protein: CASSTTTDTQYF. CDR3 nucleotides: TGTGCCAGCAGCACTACCACAGATACGCAGTATTTT.

V gene TRBV18 combines with J gene TRBJ1-1, with D unclear. V dropped 3 bases and J dropped 2 bases, with 7 bases sitting between them. CDR1 is KGHSH, CDR2 LQKENI, per germline. This CDR3 is built from 13 residues. The CDR3 DNA reads TGTGCCAGCTCACCCCAGAAAAACACTGAAGCTTTCTTT. Encoded protein: CASSPQKNTEAFF.

V and J are TRBV5-1 and TRBJ2-7; TRBD1 aligns across 7 bases. This CDR3 comprises 15 residues. With 4 bases clipped from V and 5 bases from J, the junction kept 12 bases outside the gene matches. CDR1 and CDR2 from the germline V gene are SGHRS and YFSETQ. The DNA of the CDR3 is TGCGCCAGCAGCCCAGGGGGTCAAGGGAGTCACGAGCAGTACTTC. As protein: CASSPGGQGSHEQYF.

The chain is built from TRBV5-1 and TRBJ2-1; TRBD1 might be the D (6 bases). V gave up 0 bases and J gave up 4 bases, with 17 bases separating them. Looked up from germline, CDR1 is SGHRS and CDR2 is YFSETQ. This CDR3 is built from 17 residues. CDR3 sequence: CASSLVGLDSDYNEQFF. The CDR3 bases are TGCGCCAGCAGCTTGGTGGGGTTGGACAGTGATTACAATGAGCAGTTCTTC.

The chain is built from TRBV5-4 and TRBJ2-7, with 10 bases aligning to TRBD2. This CDR3 has 13 amino acids. With V trimmed by 2 bases and J by 7 bases, 3 bases remained unmatched. Germline values: CDR1 SGHNT, CDR2 YYREEE (reference sequence). CDR3 sequence reads: CASSFSLAGEQYF. As DNA, the CDR3 is TGTGCCAGCAGCTTCTCACTAGCGGGAGAGCAGTACTTC. The whole variable domain, remainder taken from reference TRBV5-4 and TRBJ2-7, is ETGVTQSPTHLIKTRGQQVTLRCSSQSGHNTVSWYQQALGQGPQFIFQYYREEENGRGNFPPRFSGLQFPNYSSELNVNALELDDSALYLCASSFSLAGEQYFGPGTRLTVT.

This chain uses TRBV18 with TRBJ1-2, with 8 bases fitting TRBD1. V trimming: 6 bases; J trimming: 7 bases; junction bases outside the gene matches: 4. In germline, CDR1 is KGHSH, CDR2 LQKENI. The CDR3 extends over 12 amino acids. CDR3 residues: CASSRTGSGYTF. The DNA of the CDR3 is TGTGCCAGCTCCCGGACAGGGAGTGGCTACACCTTC.

V usage is TRBV3-1 (or the pseudogene TRBV3-2) and J usage is TRBJ1-2, with 8 bases that match TRBD1. There are 15 residues in the CDR3. The trim removed 3 bases at V and 3 bases at J, leaving 6 bases unmatched. In germline, CDR1 is LGHDT, CDR2 YNNKEL (reference sequence). This CDR3 reads CASSHGGQGYYGYTF. CDR3 DNA: TGTGCCAGCAGCCACGGAGGACAGGGATACTATGGCTACACCTTC.

The chain carries TRBV19 and TRBJ2-1; 8 positions match TRBD2. Germline values: CDR1 LNHDA, CDR2 SQIVND (reference sequence). V was clipped by 2 bases and J by 8 bases; unmatched bases: 14. The CDR3 runs to 17 residues. For the CDR3, the DNA is TGTGCCAGTAGTATACGGCTAGCGGGTCCCGGGGTCGATGAGCAGTTCTTC. It encodes CASSIRLAGPGVDEQFF.

The rearrangement joins TRBV19 to TRBJ2-2, with D possibly TRBD1 on 6 matching bases. From germline, CDR1 is LNHDA and CDR2 SQIVND (reference sequence). Trimming stripped 5 bases from V and 6 bases from J, with 10 bases between. The CDR3 has 13 residues. CDR3 residues: CASSFTGSGELFF. Written as DNA, the CDR3 is TGTGCCAGTAGTTTTACAGGGTCCGGGGAGCTGTTTTTT.

The V call is TRBV5-8, the J call TRBJ2-5, with D possibly matching TRBD2 (6 bases). The germline gives CDR1 SGHTS, CDR2 YDEGEE. The CDR3 has 16 amino acids. With 4 bases removed from V and 8 bases from J, the gap between germline ends came to 24 bases. DNA of the CDR3: TGTGCCAGCAGCCCACGAGACACCGGTGGCGGGGTTACCCAGTACTTC. Encoded protein: CASSPRDTGGGVTQYF.

The chain joins TRBV28 to TRBJ2-2, with 7 bases fitting TRBD1. The V segment lost 10 bases and the J segment 3 bases; nucleotides outside the gene matches: 5. The CDR3 has 13 residues. The germline V gene has CDR1 MDHEN and CDR2 SYDVKM. CDR3 nucleotides: TGTGCCAACGGGGACAGCTACACCGGGGAGCTGTTTTTT. Its protein is CANGDSYTGELFF.

Notes on this clone: The sample has other DNA sequences that encode this CDR3 too. The chain carries TRBV7-2 and TRBJ2-7, with 8 bases lining up with TRBD1. The CDR3 totals 14 residues. After removal of 1 base from V and 5 bases from J, the junction contained 4 bases not matched to a gene. CDR1 is SGHTA, CDR2 FQGNSA, per germline. The CDR3 is CASSLGTGRNEQYF. In DNA form, the CDR3 reads TGTGCCAGCAGCTTAGGGACAGGGAGAAACGAGCAGTACTTC.

This clone was seen just once. The gene calls are TRBV2 and TRBJ2-7; tentatively, D is TRBD1 (6 bases). V was pared by 6 bases and J by 7 bases, with 10 bases between. Germline V gene data show CDR1 as SNHLY and CDR2 as FYNNEI. The CDR3 totals 11 residues. CDR3 sequence reads: CASSLGTEQYF. DNA for the CDR3: TGTGCCAGCAGCCTCGGGACAGAGCAGTACTTC.

V gene TRBV5-4 combines with J gene TRBJ2-7; TRBD1 might be the D (6 bases). The germline V gene encodes CDR1 SGHNT and CDR2 YYREEE (reference sequence). CDR3 length: 15 residues. Between the trimmed V and J ends, which lost 0 bases and 4 bases, there was a span of 14 bases. The CDR3 DNA is TGTGCCAGCAGCTTGGATCTAGGGGGTTTATACGAGCAGTACTTC. Translating it yields CASSLDLGGLYEQYF.

The rearrangement joins TRBV7-9 to TRBJ2-7; 9 bases match TRBD2. V shed 3 bases, J shed 5 bases, and the junction held 5 bases outside the gene matches. The CDR3 has 14 amino acids. Looked up from germline, CDR1 is SEHNR and CDR2 is FQNEAQ (reference sequence). Here the CDR3 DNA reads TGTGCCAGCAGCTTCGGGACTAGCAACAACGAGCAGTACTTC. Amino acids: CASSFGTSNNEQYF. The full variable domain, with the rest looked up from reference TRBV7-9 and TRBJ2-7, is DTGVSQNPRHKITKRGQNVTFRCDPISEHNRLYWYRQTLGQGPEFLTYFQNEAQLEKSRLLSDRFSAERPKGSFSTLEIQRTEQGDSAMYLCASSFGTSNNEQYFGPGTRLTVT.

The count of this clone is one. V usage is TRBV11-3 and J usage is TRBJ2-5; no clear D. Germline assignment: CDR1 SGHNT and CDR2 YENEEA. This CDR3 spans 14 amino acids. The V gene lost 1 base and the J gene lost 0 bases, with 6 bases spanning the gap. CDR3 in DNA: TGTGCCAGCAGCTTAGGACGGGACCAAGAGACCCAGTACTTC. It codes for CASSLGRDQETQYF.

This sequence joins TRBV7-9 and TRBJ2-7, with D possibly matching TRBD1 (6 bases). V was cut by 3 bases and J by 5 bases, with 14 bases left in between. CDR3 length: 14 amino acids. Germline CDR1 SEHNR, CDR2 FQNEAQ (reference sequence). CDR3 DNA sequence: TGTGCCAGCAGCTTCTTAGGGGGTTCCCACGAGCAGTACTTC. It encodes CASSFLGGSHEQYF.

J is TRBJ2-1 and V is TRBV5-1, with a weak D call TRBD2 (5 bases). Trimming stripped 4 bases from V and 8 bases from J, with 22 bases between. Germline values: CDR1 SGHRS, CDR2 YFSETQ. This CDR3 spans 16 amino acids. The CDR3 sequence: CASSLQDGVRKDEQFF. The CDR3 region has the DNA TGCGCCAGCAGCCTCCAGGACGGGGTACGGAAGGATGAGCAGTTCTTC.

V and J are TRBV7-9 and TRBJ1-2; D may be TRBD1 (5 bases). This CDR3 region has 16 residues. V lost 8 bases, J lost 8 bases, and 27 bases lay in between. The germline V gene has CDR1 SEHNR and CDR2 FQNEAQ (reference sequence). CDR3 nucleotides: TGTGCCAGCGATATATCCCGGAGGGGAGTCTGGGGCGGCTACACCTTC. This codes for CASDISRRGVWGGYTF.

V and J are TRBV15 and TRBJ2-2; 8 positions agree with TRBD1. Germline CDR1 is LNHNV and CDR2 is YYDKDF (reference sequence). The trim removed 5 bases at V and 1 base at J, leaving 6 bases unmatched. The CDR3 has 16 residues. The chain's CDR3 is CATSGRTGRNTGELFF. The CDR3 DNA is TGTGCCACCAGCGGCCGGACAGGGAGGAACACCGGGGAGCTGTTTTTT.

This clone was seen just once. This chain joins TRBV5-1 and TRBJ1-6; D possibly corresponds to TRBD1 (5 bases). From germline, CDR1 is SGHRS and CDR2 YFSETQ. The ends were cut back, 2 bases at V and 10 bases at J, with 16 bases in the middle. This CDR3 contains 15 residues. CDR3 sequence: CASSLEVTPGSPLHF. Written as DNA, the CDR3 is TGCGCCAGCAGCTTAGAAGTAACGCCAGGGTCACCCCTCCACTTT.

This clone was detected many times. The rearrangement joins TRBV28 to TRBJ1-5, with D unresolved. Germline V gives CDR1 MDHEN, CDR2 SYDVKM. CDR3 size: 16 residues. V shed 6 bases and J shed 7 bases, with 22 bases lying between them. This chain's CDR3 is CASRNRGFREHQPQHF. The CDR3 bases are TGTGCCAGCAGAAATCGGGGTTTCCGGGAGCACCAGCCCCAGCATTTT.

The V gene is TRBV19, the J gene TRBJ2-1; 9 nucleotides line up with TRBD2. The CDR3 has 15 residues. V lost 6 bases to trimming and J lost 10 bases; unmatched junction nucleotides: 13. Germline CDR1 is LNHDA and CDR2 is SQIVND (reference sequence). Here the CDR3 reads CASSALAGWAAEQFF. CDR3 in DNA: TGTGCCAGTAGCGCCCTAGCGGGATGGGCCGCAGAGCAGTTCTTC.

V is TRBV30 and J is TRBJ1-5, with TRBD1 matching over 8 bases. Germline trimming cut 4 bases from V and 2 bases from J; bases unmatched to any gene: 4. The germline V gene encodes CDR1 GTSNPN and CDR2 SVGIG (reference sequence). This CDR3 has 14 residues. The CDR3 sequence: CAWTGGSGNQPQHF. CDR3 nucleotides: TGTGCCTGGACAGGGGGCTCGGGCAATCAGCCCCAGCATTTT.

This clone was counted between two and nine times. The chain combines TRBV7-9 with TRBJ2-2; tentative D call: TRBD1 (6 bases). Trimming pared 7 bases from V and 4 bases from J, leaving 10 bases between. The germline gives CDR1 SEHNR, CDR2 FQNEAQ (reference sequence). The CDR3 has 13 residues. The CDR3 protein is CASKSRGTGELFF. CDR3 sequence (DNA): TGTGCCAGCAAGTCCAGGGGCACCGGGGAGCTGTTTTTT.

This sequence joins TRBV15 and TRBJ1-5; D possibly corresponds to TRBD1 (5 bases). From germline, CDR1 is LNHNV and CDR2 YYDKDF (reference sequence). Trimming took 0 bases from V and 2 from J, leaving 17 bases between them. The CDR3 loop spans 18 amino acids. CDR3 residues: CATSRDIFQGTGNQPQHF. For the CDR3, the DNA is TGTGCCACCAGCAGAGATATATTTCAGGGAACGGGCAATCAGCCCCAGCATTTT.

This chain joins TRBV5-1 and TRBJ1-1; D not certain. The germline gives CDR1 SGHRS, CDR2 YFSETQ. The CDR3 is 16 amino acids. V was trimmed by 4 bases and J by 0 bases, leaving 16 bases between them. CDR3 coding DNA: TGCGCCAGCAGCCACGGTTTTTTGGAGTTGAACACTGAAGCTTTCTTT. Amino acid sequence: CASSHGFLELNTEAFF.

The chain links TRBV19 to TRBJ2-1, with TRBD2 matching over 9 bases. The ends lost 8 bases at V and 5 bases at J; junction bases unmatched: 7. The CDR3 loop spans 14 amino acids. Germline CDR1 reads LNHDA; CDR2 reads SQIVND (reference sequence). The CDR3 bases are TGTGCCAGTTCCTGGGTAGCGGGAGACAATGAGCAGTTCTTC. Translating it yields CASSWVAGDNEQFF.

This clone appeared a single time. This rearrangement joins TRBV4-2 to TRBJ2-2, with a weak D call TRBD2 (5 bases). Germline values: CDR1 LGHNA, CDR2 YNFKEQ. Trimming removed 5 bases from V and 1 base from J, with 20 bases in between. CDR3 size: 18 residues. CDR3 protein: CASSSEFGVGKNTGELFF. The CDR3 DNA is TGTGCCAGCAGCTCAGAATTTGGCGTCGGGAAGAACACCGGGGAGCTGTTTTTT.

This chain uses TRBV3-1 (or the pseudogene TRBV3-2) with TRBJ1-2, with 8 bases that match TRBD1. Looked up from germline, CDR1 is LGHDT and CDR2 is YNNKEL (reference sequence). This CDR3 is 14 amino acids long. The V gene end was trimmed by 1 base and the J gene end by 10 bases; junction bases not matched to a gene: 8. CDR3 sequence reads: CASSQGAGGMDYTF. Written as DNA, the CDR3 is TGTGCCAGCAGCCAAGGTGCAGGGGGCATGGACTACACCTTC.